These 18 T cell receptor beta chains were sequenced from one sample in a study of response to subunit inactivated influenza vaccine. TCRdb fed the RT-PCR reads into MiXCR, producing one record per CDR3 protein. The sample yields about 500,000 distinct CDR3 sequences, 15% to 20% seen once. Sequencing used CD4+ T cells sorted from PBMCs, obtained 23 to 25 months after vaccination. These receptors were collected from a man between 50 and 75 years old who received an inactivated influenza vaccine.

The sample holds a few counts of this clonotype. This chain uses TRBV12-3 or TRBV12-4 with TRBJ2-7, with 11 positions matching TRBD1. CDR3 length: 15 amino acids. Unmatched junction bases numbered 6, after V lost 5 bases and J lost 3 bases. The CDR3 DNA sequence: TGTGCCAGCAGTACCTCCGGGACAGGGGGCTACGAGCAGTACTTC. Protein sequence: CASSTSGTGGYEQYF.

This sequence joins TRBV20-1 and TRBJ2-4; 14 positions agree with TRBD2. Germline V gene data show CDR1 as DFQATT and CDR2 as SNEGSKA (reference sequence). Trimming at V came to 7 bases and at J to 2 bases, leaving 4 bases not matched to a gene. CDR3 size: 15 residues. The DNA for the CDR3 is TGCAGTGGACTAGCGGGGGGGCTGTCCAAAAACATTCAGTACTTC. The encoded protein is CSGLAGGLSKNIQYF.

The table lists this clonotype with a few counts. The V and J genes are TRBV7-2 and TRBJ2-3, with D perhaps matching TRBD2 (6 bases). Trimming removed 3 bases from V and 2 bases from J, with 12 bases in between. The CDR3 runs 15 residues. Looked up from germline, CDR1 is SGHTA and CDR2 is FQGNSA. The CDR3 DNA follows: TGTGCCAGCAGCTTGGGACTCATGCACACAGATACGCAGTATTTT. It codes for CASSLGLMHTDTQYF.

This chain connects TRBV20-1 to TRBJ1-1, with D uncertain. This CDR3 comprises 15 residues. Germline V gives CDR1 DFQATT, CDR2 SNEGSKA (reference sequence). V lost 0 bases and J 0 bases, leaving 11 bases between the germline ends. CDR3 coding DNA: TGCAGTGCTAGAGACCTCCGGAGTTTGAACACTGAAGCTTTCTTT. Its protein is CSARDLRSLNTEAFF.

This clonotype was found a few times. The chain couples TRBV5-1 to TRBJ2-7; D assignment may be TRBD1 or TRBD2 (5 bases each). Trimming removed 0 bases at V and 1 base at J, with 20 bases between. The CDR3 length is 18 residues. CDR1 is SGHRS and CDR2 is YFSETQ in the germline V gene. Here the CDR3 reads CASSLGSPGPRTSYEQYF. The CDR3 region has the DNA TGCGCCAGCAGCTTGGGTTCCCCGGGACCCCGGACGTCCTACGAGCAGTACTTC. The complete variable domain, with remaining parts taken from reference TRBV5-1 and TRBJ2-7, reads KAGVTQTPRYLIKTRGQQVTLSCSPISGHRSVSWYQQTPGQGLQFLFEYFSETQRNKGNFPGRFSGRQFSNSRSEMNVSTLELGDSALYLCASSLGSPGPRTSYEQYFGPGTRLTVT.

The chain joins TRBV4-1 to TRBJ2-7; perhaps TRBD2 as D (6 bases). V was pared by 0 bases and J by 2 bases, with 8 bases between. Germline V CDR1 and CDR2: MGHRA, YSYEKL. This CDR3 is 14 amino acids long. The CDR3 protein is CASSQEAGPYEQYF. The CDR3 DNA reads as TGCGCCAGCAGCCAAGAAGCGGGTCCCTACGAGCAGTACTTC.

J is TRBJ1-1 and V is TRBV11-2, with 9 bases lining up with TRBD1. The CDR3 is 12 amino acids. With V trimmed by 6 bases and J by 11 bases, 7 bases remained unmatched. The V gene's germline CDR1 is SGHAT and CDR2 FQNNGV. The DNA of the CDR3 is TGTGCCAGCAGGGGAACAGGGGGCTCGGCTTTCTTT. Its translation is CASRGTGGSAFF.

The rearrangement links TRBV5-1 to TRBJ2-1; TRBD1 aligns across 8 bases. Germline-derived CDR1 and CDR2 are SGHRS and YFSETQ. The junction had 2 bases not matched to a gene; V was cut back by 0 bases and J by 3 bases. CDR3 length: 15 residues. CDR3 DNA sequence: TGCGCCAGCAGCTTGGATGGGACAGGCTACAATGAGCAGTTCTTC. It specifies CASSLDGTGYNEQFF.

This clonotype was seen a few times. CDR3 residues: CASSPWGGRGRNNEQFF. The CDR3, as DNA: TGTGCCAGCAGTCCATGGGGAGGGAGGGGGCGTAACAATGAGCAGTTCTTC. This rearrangement joins TRBV28 to TRBJ2-1; D possibly uses TRBD1 or TRBD2 (7 bases each). With 5 bases removed from V and 5 bases from J, the gap between germline ends came to 22 bases. Germline V lookup: CDR1 MDHEN, CDR2 SYDVKM. CDR3 length: 17 residues.

This clonotype showed up just once. The chain has TRBV5-4 and TRBJ2-1; TRBD2 matches 13 bases. Germline CDR1 and CDR2: SGHNT and YYREEE (reference sequence). V trimming: 3 bases; J trimming: 9 bases; junction bases outside the gene matches: 6. The CDR3 sequence is 15 residues long. CDR3 sequence reads: CASSSGLAGDVEQFF. The CDR3 nucleotides are TGTGCCAGCAGCTCAGGACTAGCGGGAGACGTTGAGCAGTTCTTC.

V and J are TRBV4-2 and TRBJ1-2; the D is unclear. Germline-derived CDR1 and CDR2 are LGHNA and YNFKEQ. The CDR3 runs 16 residues. Deletions cut 1 base from V and 0 bases from J, with 12 bases between. CDR3 region: CASSQGVDAANYGYTF. In DNA form, the CDR3 reads TGTGCCAGCAGCCAAGGGGTGGACGCCGCTAACTATGGCTACACCTTC.

This clonotype has just a few counts. The chain employs TRBV20-1 and TRBJ2-5; D possibly corresponds to TRBD1 (5 bases). The CDR3 has 15 amino acids. Germline loops: CDR1 DFQATT, CDR2 SNEGSKA (reference sequence). The V end was cut by 0 bases, the J end by 1 base, with 12 bases between. The CDR3 sequence is CSARDFRARQETQYF. The CDR3, as DNA: TGCAGTGCTAGAGATTTCAGGGCTCGCCAAGAGACCCAGTACTTC.

The table lists this clonotype with many counts. V gene TRBV2 combines with J gene TRBJ2-7, with D unclear. Germline V lookup: CDR1 SNHLY, CDR2 FYNNEI. Trimming left V 8 bases short and J 1 base short, with 12 bases between. The CDR3 is 13 amino acids. The CDR3 bases are TGTGCCAGCGGGAAACAGACGTCCTACGAGCAGTACTTC. This codes for CASGKQTSYEQYF.

The sample holds a few counts of this clonotype. The chain has TRBV5-1 and TRBJ2-6; a possible D gene is TRBD2 (6 bases). The CDR3 consists of 18 residues. Trimming left V 4 bases short and J 0 bases short, with 17 bases between. Germline-derived CDR1 and CDR2 are SGHRS and YFSETQ. CDR3 nucleotides: TGCGCCAGCAGCAGGCGCGGGACTGGCCTCTCTGGGGCCAACGTCCTGACTTTC. Translation: CASSRRGTGLSGANVLTF.

This clonotype was found a few times. This chain links TRBV12-3 or TRBV12-4 with TRBJ1-2; the match to TRBD1 covers 8 bases. Trimming at V came to 6 bases and at J to 5 bases, leaving 5 bases not matched to a gene. The length of the CDR3 is 13 residues. The CDR3 sequence: CASRPGTGYGYTF. CDR3 DNA sequence: TGTGCCAGCAGGCCCGGGACAGGATATGGCTACACCTTC.

V and J are TRBV12-3 or TRBV12-4 and TRBJ1-2, with no clear D. The CDR3 is made up of 15 amino acids. The V end lost 3 bases, the J end lost 0 bases, and 11 bases lay between the germline ends. CDR3 in amino acids: CASSFPSDANYGYTF. In nucleotides, the CDR3 is TGTGCCAGCAGTTTTCCTTCGGATGCTAACTATGGCTACACCTTC.

The V gene is TRBV12-2, the J gene TRBJ2-3; the tabulated D call, TRBD1, remains unverified against the DNA. TRBV12-2 is noted as a pseudogene. The CDR3 totals 13 residues. CDR3 sequence: CASRPGQTDTQYF. The CDR3 coding sequence is TGTGCAAGTCGCCCTGGACAGACAGATACGCAGTATTTT.

The rearrangement joins TRBV20-1 to TRBJ2-3, with 10 bases matching TRBD2. CDR1 and CDR2 from the germline V gene are DFQATT and SNEGSKA (reference sequence). After removal of 0 bases from V and 6 bases from J, the junction contained 15 bases not matched to a gene. The CDR3 is 18 amino acids. CDR3 sequence: CSARDPSGGAHHRDTQYF. CDR3 sequence (DNA): TGCAGTGCTAGAGATCCTAGCGGGGGCGCACATCATCGGGATACGCAGTATTTT.